This TCR beta chain came from a study of shared clonotypes between healthy human individuals. Only in-frame clones appear in the TCRdb table, and some are missing; sequencing was by immunoSEQ multiplex PCR. The sample carries 550,000 to 700,000 clones, roughly 72% recorded once. V was cut by 2 bases and J by 10 bases, with 15 bases left in between. CDR3 length: 14 residues. The germline gives CDR1 MNHNS, CDR2 SASEGT. The TCR was taken from a woman between 25 and 40 years old in good health. The chain uses TRBV6-1 and TRBJ2-1, with D maybe TRBD2 (5 bases). Material: memory CD4+ T cells sorted from blood. The subset: CD45RA-negative fraction. In nucleotides, the CDR3 is TGTGCCAGCAGTGAACCACGGGGTTCGGGCGAGCAGTTCTTC. Amino acid sequence: CASSEPRGSGEQFF.